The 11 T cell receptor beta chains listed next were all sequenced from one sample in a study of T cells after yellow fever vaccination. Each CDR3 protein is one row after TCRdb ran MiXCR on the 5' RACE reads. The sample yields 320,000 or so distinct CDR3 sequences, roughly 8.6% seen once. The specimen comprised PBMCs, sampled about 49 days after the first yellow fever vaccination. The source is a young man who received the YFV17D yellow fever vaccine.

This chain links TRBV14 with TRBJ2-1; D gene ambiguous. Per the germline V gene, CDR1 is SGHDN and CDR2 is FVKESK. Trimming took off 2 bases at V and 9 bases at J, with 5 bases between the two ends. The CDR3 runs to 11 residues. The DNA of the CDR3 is TGTGCCAGCAGCCAAAACCTTGAGCAGTTCTTC. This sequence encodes CASSQNLEQFF.

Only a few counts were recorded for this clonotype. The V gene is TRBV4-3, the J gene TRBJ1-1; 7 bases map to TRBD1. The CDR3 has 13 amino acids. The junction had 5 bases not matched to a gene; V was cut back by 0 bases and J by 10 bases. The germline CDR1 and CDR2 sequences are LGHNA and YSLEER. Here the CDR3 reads CASSQEGQQAAFF. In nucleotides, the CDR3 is TGCGCCAGCAGCCAAGAGGGACAGCAGGCAGCTTTCTTT.

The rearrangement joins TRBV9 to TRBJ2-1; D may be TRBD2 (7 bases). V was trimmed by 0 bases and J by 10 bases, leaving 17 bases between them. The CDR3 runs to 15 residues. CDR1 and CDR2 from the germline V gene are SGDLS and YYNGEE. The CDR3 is CASSVVGGRENEQFF. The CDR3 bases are TGTGCCAGCAGCGTAGTCGGGGGGCGGGAGAACGAGCAGTTCTTC.

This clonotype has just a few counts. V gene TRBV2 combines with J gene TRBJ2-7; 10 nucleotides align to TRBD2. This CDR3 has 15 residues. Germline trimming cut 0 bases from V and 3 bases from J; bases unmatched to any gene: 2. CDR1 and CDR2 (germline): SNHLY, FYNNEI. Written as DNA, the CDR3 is TGTGCCAGCAGTGAAGCCCCTAGCGGGGGCTACGAGCAGTACTTC. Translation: CASSEAPSGGYEQYF.

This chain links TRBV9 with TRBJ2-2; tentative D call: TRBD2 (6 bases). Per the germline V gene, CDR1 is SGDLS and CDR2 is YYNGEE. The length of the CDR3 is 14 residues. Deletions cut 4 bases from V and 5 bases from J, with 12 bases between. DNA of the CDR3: TGTGCCAGCAGCCAAGGCGGGGATACCGGGGAGCTGTTTTTT. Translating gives CASSQGGDTGELFF.

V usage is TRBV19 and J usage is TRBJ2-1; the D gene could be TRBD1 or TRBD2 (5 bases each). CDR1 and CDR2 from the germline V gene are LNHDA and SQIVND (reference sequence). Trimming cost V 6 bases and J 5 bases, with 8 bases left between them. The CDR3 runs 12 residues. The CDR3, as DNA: TGTGCCAGTAGGGTGGGGGACAATGAGCAGTTCTTC. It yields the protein CASRVGDNEQFF.

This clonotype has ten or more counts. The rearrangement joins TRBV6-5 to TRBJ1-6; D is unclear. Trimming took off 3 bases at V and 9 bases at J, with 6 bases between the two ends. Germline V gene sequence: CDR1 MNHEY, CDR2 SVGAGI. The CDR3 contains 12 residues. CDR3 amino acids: CASSYRSSPLHF. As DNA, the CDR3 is TGTGCCAGCAGTTATCGTAGTTCACCCCTCCACTTT.

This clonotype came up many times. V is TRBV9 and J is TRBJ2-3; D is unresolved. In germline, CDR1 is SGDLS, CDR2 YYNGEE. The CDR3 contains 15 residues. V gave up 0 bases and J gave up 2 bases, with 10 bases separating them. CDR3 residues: CASSVGHGLTDTQYF. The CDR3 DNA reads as TGTGCCAGCAGCGTAGGTCACGGCCTCACAGATACGCAGTATTTT.

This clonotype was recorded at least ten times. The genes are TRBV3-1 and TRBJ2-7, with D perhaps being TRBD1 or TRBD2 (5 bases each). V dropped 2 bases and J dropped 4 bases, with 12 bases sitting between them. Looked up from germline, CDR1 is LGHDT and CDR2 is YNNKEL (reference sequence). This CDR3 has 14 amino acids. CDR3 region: CASSQTGAVYEQYF. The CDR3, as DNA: TGTGCCAGCAGCCAAACCGGGGCGGTATACGAGCAGTACTTC.

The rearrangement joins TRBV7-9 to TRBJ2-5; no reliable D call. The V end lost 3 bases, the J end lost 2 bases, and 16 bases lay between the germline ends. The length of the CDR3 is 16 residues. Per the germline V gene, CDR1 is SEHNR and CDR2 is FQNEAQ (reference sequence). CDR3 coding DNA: TGTGCCAGCAGCTTCCATCGTATCCGTTCACAAGAGACCCAGTACTTC. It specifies CASSFHRIRSQETQYF. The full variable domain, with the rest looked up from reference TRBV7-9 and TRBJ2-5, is DTGVSQNPRHKITKRGQNVTFRCDPISEHNRLYWYRQTLGQGPEFLTYFQNEAQLEKSRLLSDRFSAERPKGSFSTLEIQRTEQGDSAMYLCASSFHRIRSQETQYFGPGTRLLVL.

The CDR3 DNA follows: TGCAGTGCTAGAGTTCCAGGCCGGGACAGGGTGAGAGAGCAGTACTTC. This gives the protein CSARVPGRDRVREQYF. J is TRBJ2-7 and V is TRBV20-1, with 9 bases matching TRBD1. Looked up from germline, CDR1 is DFQATT and CDR2 is SNEGSKA (reference sequence). Trimming cost V 1 base and J 7 bases; bases outside gene matches: 14. CDR3 length: 16 amino acids.